The 6 T cell receptor beta chains reported below all come from one sample, sequenced in a study of T cell responses to AZD1222 COVID-19 vaccine. Libraries were prepared by immunoSEQ multiplex PCR; TCRdb keeps only in-frame clonotypes and omits some of them. The sample includes 85,000 to 100,000 clones, more than 75% seen only once; the top ten take roughly a tenth. The sample here was peripheral blood, taken on day 0 of AZD1222 vaccination. The receptor set was obtained from an adult in good health.

This clone was found once. The rearrangement links TRBV10-1 to TRBJ2-7; possible D gene TRBD2, 6 bases. Between the trimmed V and J ends, which lost 3 bases and 2 bases, there was a span of 14 bases. Germline V gene data show CDR1 as WNHNN and CDR2 as SYGVQD (reference sequence). The CDR3 is 15 residues long. CDR3 protein: CASSEGAGPPYEQYF. The CDR3 DNA is TGCGCCAGCAGTGAAGGGGCGGGGCCCCCCTACGAGCAGTACTTC.

The chain is built from TRBV5-1 and TRBJ1-1; possibly TRBD1 for D (6 bases). V was trimmed by 1 base and J by 1 base, leaving 17 bases between them. CDR1 is SGHRS, CDR2 YFSETQ, per germline. CDR3 size: 17 residues. The CDR3 DNA follows: TGCGCCAGCAGCTTGTGGGGGGCAGCTACCTCGAACACTGAAGCTTTCTTT. Amino acids: CASSLWGAATSNTEAFF.

The chain uses TRBV6-6 and TRBJ2-5, with 7 bases aligning to TRBD1. CDR3 length: 13 amino acids. V gave up 6 bases and J gave up 2 bases; unmatched junction bases: 3. The germline V gene encodes CDR1 MNHNY and CDR2 SVGAGI (reference sequence). The CDR3 protein is CASRQTGQETQYF. The CDR3 region has the DNA TGTGCCAGCAGACAGACAGGGCAAGAGACCCAGTACTTC.

The chain combines TRBV29-1 with TRBJ1-2, with D maybe TRBD1 (5 bases). The ends were cut back, 4 bases at V and 5 bases at J, with 11 bases in the middle. The length of the CDR3 is 12 residues. Per the germline V gene, CDR1 is SQVTM and CDR2 is ANQGSEA. This CDR3 is CSVVSAGYGYTF. As DNA, the CDR3 is TGCAGCGTTGTGTCGGCAGGGTATGGCTACACCTTC.

This rearrangement joins TRBV3-1 (or the pseudogene TRBV3-2) to TRBJ2-7, with TRBD1 as a possible D gene (7 bases). The CDR3 sequence is 14 residues long. V gave up 6 bases and J gave up 6 bases, with 18 bases separating them. From germline, CDR1 is LGHDT and CDR2 YNNKEL (reference sequence). The CDR3 region is CASRRTSQGGEQYF. The CDR3 bases are TGTGCCAGCAGACGAACGAGCCAGGGGGGCGAGCAGTACTTC.

This clone occurred once. This rearrangement joins TRBV18 to TRBJ2-2; D gene uncertain. Germline V CDR1 and CDR2: KGHSH, LQKENI. Trimming cost V 3 bases and J 0 bases, with 5 bases left between them. The CDR3 sequence is 14 residues long. CDR3 coding DNA: TGTGCCAGCTCACCTAGGCCGAACACCGGGGAGCTGTTTTTT. Its protein product is CASSPRPNTGELFF.